This TCR beta chain was recovered during a study of CD8+ T cells in alopecia areata. Study overall: Oral tofacitinib (5 to 10 mg twice daily) was administered to treated patients.

Notes on this clone: Its matching antigen is unknown.

Extracted from the samples, RNA was reverse transcribed into cDNA to serve as the sequencing template. Assay: immunoSEQ multiplex PCR; the TCRdb copy retains only in-frame clones and omits some. The sample yields 80,000 or so clones, 60% to 70% seen once. Treatment given: oral pan-JAK inhibitor, 5-10 mg twice daily. Findings and limits, study-wide: Any link of baseline CD8+ expansion to response, resting on one nonresponder, remains uncertain.

V trimming: 2 bases; J trimming: 1 base; junction bases outside the gene matches: 1. CDR3 size: 15 residues. From germline, CDR1 is SGHDT and CDR2 YYEEEE. Material: CD8+ T cells sorted from blood, obtained at week 24, from a patient treated with tofacitinib. V is TRBV5-6 and J is TRBJ2-5, with TRBD1 matching 11 bases. This clonotype was sampled from a human donor with alopecia areata. DNA of the CDR3: TGTGCCAGCAGCTTAGGGACAGGGGGCCAAGAGACCCAGTACTTC. Translation: CASSLGTGGQETQYF.